Below are 3 T cell receptor beta chains sequenced from a single sample in a study of blood T cell repertoires in COVID-19. Measured with immunoSEQ multiplex PCR; TCRdb has only the in-frame clones, and not every one. The data show over 150,000 clones, 80% to 85% seen once. Sequences were obtained from peripheral blood. These TCRs come from a woman in her 40s with COVID-19, enrolled during active disease.

This clone was counted only a few times. This chain uses TRBV3-1 (or the pseudogene TRBV3-2) with TRBJ1-5; D ambiguous. The germline CDR1 and CDR2 sequences are LGHDT and YNNKEL (reference sequence). V was trimmed by 0 bases and J by 5 bases, leaving 8 bases between them. CDR3 length equals 14 residues. The DNA for the CDR3 is TGTGCCAGCAGCCAAGATAACATCCATCAGCCCCAGCATTTT. Translated: CASSQDNIHQPQHF.

This chain joins TRBV11-2 and TRBJ1-4, with D hard to call. The CDR3 contains 15 residues. Germline V gene data show CDR1 as SGHAT and CDR2 as FQNNGV. Trimming removed 1 base from V and 0 bases from J, with 6 bases in between. The CDR3 region has the DNA TGTGCCAGCAGCTTAGGACACGCAACTAATGAAAAACTGTTTTTT. Residues: CASSLGHATNEKLFF.

This chain links TRBV14 with TRBJ2-6; D is ambiguous. Germline V CDR1 and CDR2: SGHDN, FVKESK. The V end lost 4 bases, the J end lost 0 bases, and 4 bases lay between the germline ends. The CDR3 has 14 amino acids. The DNA for the CDR3 is TGTGCCAGCAGCCGACACTCTGGGGCCAACGTCCTGACTTTC. It yields the protein CASSRHSGANVLTF.